The 3 T cell receptor beta chains listed next were all sequenced from one sample in a study of tumor-infiltrating lymphocytes in localized non-small cell lung cancer. TCRdb keeps only in-frame clones here, not all; method: immunoSEQ multiplex PCR. The sample carries 10,000 to 15,000 clones, over 80% recorded once. The sequenced sample consisted of uninvolved lung tissue not adjacent to the tumor. These TCRs come from a human donor with non-small cell lung cancer.

The J gene is TRBJ2-2, the V gene TRBV5-1; 9 bases align to TRBD1. The germline gives CDR1 SGHRS, CDR2 YFSETQ. Trimming cost V 0 bases and J 5 bases; bases outside gene matches: 5. This CDR3 comprises 16 residues. The DNA of the CDR3 is TGCGCCAGCAGCTTGGATGGGACAGGGTTTACCGGGGAGCTGTTTTTT. The encoded protein is CASSLDGTGFTGELFF.

The gene calls are TRBV5-8 and TRBJ2-7, with 8 bases lining up with TRBD1. Germline V lookup: CDR1 SGHTS, CDR2 YDEGEE. The length of the CDR3 is 15 residues. V dropped 4 bases and J dropped 9; count of bases not matched to a gene: 15. This chain's CDR3 is CASSPGDRLKIRQYF. CDR3 DNA: TGTGCCAGCAGCCCGGGGGACAGGCTGAAAATAAGGCAGTACTTC.

This chain connects TRBV7-2 to TRBJ1-6; D is unresolved. Per the germline V gene, CDR1 is SGHTA and CDR2 is FQGNSA. The CDR3 consists of 13 residues. V was trimmed by 8 bases and J by 7 bases, leaving 12 bases between them. The CDR3 spells CASAYGINSPLHF. The CDR3 bases are TGTGCCAGCGCCTACGGGATCAATTCACCCCTCCACTTT.